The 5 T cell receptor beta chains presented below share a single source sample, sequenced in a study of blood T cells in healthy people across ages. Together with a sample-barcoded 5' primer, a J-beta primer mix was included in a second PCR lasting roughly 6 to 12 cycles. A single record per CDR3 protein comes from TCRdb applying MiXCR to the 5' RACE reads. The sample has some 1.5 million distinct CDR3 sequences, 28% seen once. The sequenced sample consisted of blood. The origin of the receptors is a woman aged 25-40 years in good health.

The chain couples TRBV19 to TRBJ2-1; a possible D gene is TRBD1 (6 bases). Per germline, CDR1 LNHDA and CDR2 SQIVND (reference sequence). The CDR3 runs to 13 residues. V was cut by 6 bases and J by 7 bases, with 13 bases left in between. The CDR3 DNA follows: TGTGCCAGTAGCGTAGGACAGTTTAATGAGCAGTTCTTC. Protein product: CASSVGQFNEQFF.

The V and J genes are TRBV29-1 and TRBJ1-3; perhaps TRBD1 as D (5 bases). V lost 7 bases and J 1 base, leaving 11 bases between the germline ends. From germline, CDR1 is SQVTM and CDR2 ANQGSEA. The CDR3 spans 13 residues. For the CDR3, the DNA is TGCAGCGCTAGACAGCCATCTGGAAACACCATATATTTT. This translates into CSARQPSGNTIYF.

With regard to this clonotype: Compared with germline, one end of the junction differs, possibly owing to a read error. DNA of the CDR3: TGTGCCAGCAGTTCACCTCTAGTCCGGACTTTC. Amino acid sequence: CASSSPLVRTF. The chain recombines TRBV12-3 or TRBV12-4 with TRBJ2-6; D call uncertain. The CDR3 runs 11 residues.

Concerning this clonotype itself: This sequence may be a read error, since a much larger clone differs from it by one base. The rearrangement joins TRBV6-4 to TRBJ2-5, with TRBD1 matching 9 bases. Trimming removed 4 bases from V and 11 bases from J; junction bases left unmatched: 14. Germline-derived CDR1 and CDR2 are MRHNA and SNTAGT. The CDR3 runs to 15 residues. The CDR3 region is CASSAGTGTYNEQYF. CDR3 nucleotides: TGTGCCAGCAGTGCCGGGACAGGGACCTACAATGAGCAGTACTTC.

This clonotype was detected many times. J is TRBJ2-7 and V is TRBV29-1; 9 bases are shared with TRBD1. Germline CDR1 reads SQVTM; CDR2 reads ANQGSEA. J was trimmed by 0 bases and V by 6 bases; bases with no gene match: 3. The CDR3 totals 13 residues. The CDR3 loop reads CSVSTGGSYEQYF. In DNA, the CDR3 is TGCAGCGTCTCGACAGGGGGCTCCTACGAGCAGTACTTC.